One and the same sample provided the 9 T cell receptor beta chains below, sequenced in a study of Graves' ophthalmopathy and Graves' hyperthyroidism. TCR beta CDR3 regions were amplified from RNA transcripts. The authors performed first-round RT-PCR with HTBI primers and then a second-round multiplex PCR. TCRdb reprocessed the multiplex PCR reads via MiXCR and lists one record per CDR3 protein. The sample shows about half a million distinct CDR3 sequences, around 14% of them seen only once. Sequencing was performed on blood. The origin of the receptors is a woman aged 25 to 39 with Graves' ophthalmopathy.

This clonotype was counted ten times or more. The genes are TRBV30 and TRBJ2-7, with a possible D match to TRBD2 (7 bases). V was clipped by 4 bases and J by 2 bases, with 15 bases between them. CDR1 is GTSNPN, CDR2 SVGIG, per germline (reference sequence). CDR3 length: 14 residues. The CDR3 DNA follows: TGTGCCTGGACCCAGGGGAGGGCAACCTACGAGCAGTACTTC. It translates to CAWTQGRATYEQYF.

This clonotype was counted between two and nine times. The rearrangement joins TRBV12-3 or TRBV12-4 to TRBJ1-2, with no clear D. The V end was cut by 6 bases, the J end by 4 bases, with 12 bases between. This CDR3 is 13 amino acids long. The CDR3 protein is CASRRAAGYGYTF. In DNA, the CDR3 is TGTGCCAGCAGGCGGGCGGCGGGCTATGGCTACACCTTC.

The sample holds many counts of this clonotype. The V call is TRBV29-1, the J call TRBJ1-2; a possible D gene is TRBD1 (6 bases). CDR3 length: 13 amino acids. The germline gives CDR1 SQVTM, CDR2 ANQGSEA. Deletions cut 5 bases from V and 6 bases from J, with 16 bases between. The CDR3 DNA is TGCAGCGTTACCTTAACAGGGATCCATGGCTACACCTTC. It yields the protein CSVTLTGIHGYTF.

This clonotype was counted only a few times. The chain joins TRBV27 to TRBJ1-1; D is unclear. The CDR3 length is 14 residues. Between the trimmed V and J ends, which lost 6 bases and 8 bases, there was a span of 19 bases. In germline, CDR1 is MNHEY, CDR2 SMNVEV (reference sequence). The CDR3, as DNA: TGTGCCAGCAGCCAAGGCTGGCGGGAGGCAGAAGCTTTCTTT. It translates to CASSQGWREAEAFF.

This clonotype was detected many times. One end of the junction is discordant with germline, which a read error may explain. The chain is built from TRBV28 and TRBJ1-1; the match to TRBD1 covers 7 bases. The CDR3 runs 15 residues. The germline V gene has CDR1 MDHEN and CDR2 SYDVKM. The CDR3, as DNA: TGTGCCAGCAGGGGCAGACAGGGCTTACGCACTGAAGCTCTCTTT. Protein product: CASRGRQGLRTEALF.

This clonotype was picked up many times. CDR3: CSARRSTEAFF. The CDR3 DNA sequence: TGCAGTGCTAGAAGGTCCACTGAAGCTTTCTTT. V and J are TRBV20-1 and TRBJ1-1, with unresolved D. CDR1 and CDR2 (germline): DFQATT, SNEGSKA (reference sequence). The CDR3 runs to 11 residues. Trimming removed 2 bases at V and 4 bases at J, with 5 bases between.

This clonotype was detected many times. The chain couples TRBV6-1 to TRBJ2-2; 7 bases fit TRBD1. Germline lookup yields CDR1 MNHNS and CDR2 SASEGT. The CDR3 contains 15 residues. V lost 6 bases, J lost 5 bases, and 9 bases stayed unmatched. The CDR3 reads CASSPGQQGTGELFF. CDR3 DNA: TGTGCCAGCAGCCCGGGACAGCAGGGGACCGGGGAGCTGTTTTTT.

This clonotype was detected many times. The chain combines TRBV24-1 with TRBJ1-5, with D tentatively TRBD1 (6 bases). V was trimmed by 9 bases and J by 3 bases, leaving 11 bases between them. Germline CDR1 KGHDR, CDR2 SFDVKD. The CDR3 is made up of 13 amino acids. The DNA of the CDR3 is TGTGCCACCTCTCACAGGGTCAATCAGCCCCAGCATTTT. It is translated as CATSHRVNQPQHF.

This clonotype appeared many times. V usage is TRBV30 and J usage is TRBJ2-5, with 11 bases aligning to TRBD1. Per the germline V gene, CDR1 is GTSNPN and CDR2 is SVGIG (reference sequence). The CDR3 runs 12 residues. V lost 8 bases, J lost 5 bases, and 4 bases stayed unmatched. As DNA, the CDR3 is TGTGCCCGAGGACAGGGGGCCGAGACCCAGTACTTC. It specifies CARGQGAETQYF.